Listed below are T cell receptor beta chains from one sample, sequenced in a study of blood T cell repertoires in COVID-19. The table came from immunoSEQ multiplex PCR; TCRdb's copy has only in-frame clones and leaves some out. The data hold 430,000 or so clones, with 70% to 90% observed a single time. The source material was peripheral blood. These receptors all stem from a young man with COVID-19, enrolled during active disease. Each CDR3 is given with its conserved first and last residue. The D gene is left open where the match is weak. Size is stated for part of the rows, as once, few or many counts, or as a class when the clone is expanded.

cdr3_length d_call j_call clone_size v_call cdr3_aa cdr3_nt
15 TRBD2 TRBJ2-7 . TRBV19 CASSILAGLSYEQYF TGTGCCAGTAGTATCCTAGCGGGACTCTCCTACGAGCAGTACTTC
11 . TRBJ2-2 . TRBV10-1 CASRGAGELFF TGCGCCAGCAGGGGAGCCGGGGAGCTGTTTTTT
14 TRBD1 TRBJ2-2 . TRBV2 CASSEDRGAGELFF TGTGCCAGCAGTGAGGACAGGGGGGCCGGGGAGCTGTTTTTT
15 . TRBJ1-2 few TRBV7-9 CASSLQGLHDYGYTF TGTGCCAGCAGCTTACAGGGGTTACATGACTATGGCTACACCTTC
14 . TRBJ1-2 . TRBV5-6 CASSWGSGVDGYTF TGTGCCAGCAGCTGGGGGTCGGGGGTCGATGGCTACACCTTC
15 TRBD1 TRBJ2-7 . TRBV10-3 CAISGRTGGFYEQYF TGTGCCATCAGTGGTAGGACAGGGGGCTTCTACGAGCAGTACTTC
16 TRBD2 TRBJ2-3 . TRBV11-3 CASSQGRGSGTDTQYF TGTGCCAGCAGCCAAGGGAGGGGTAGCGGAACAGATACGCAGTATTTT
15 TRBD2 TRBJ2-1 . TRBV11-3 CASSTGGEMVNEQFF TGTGCCAGCAGCACCGGGGGGGAGATGGTCAATGAGCAGTTCTTC
13 TRBD1 TRBJ1-2 once TRBV7-9 CATRTGGNYGYTF TGTGCCACCCGGACAGGGGGGAACTATGGCTACACCTTC
14 TRBD2 TRBJ2-7 . TRBV5-4 CASSALAGPYEQYF TGTGCCAGCAGCGCGCTAGCGGGGCCATACGAGCAGTACTTC
17 . TRBJ1-6 . TRBV25-1 CASSEFVGVGGNSPLHF TGTGCCAGCAGTGAATTTGTAGGGGTAGGCGGTAATTCACCCCTCCACTTT
15 . TRBJ2-7 . TRBV13 CASSIHRDRGNEQYF TGTGCCAGCAGCATACACCGGGACCGGGGGAACGAGCAGTACTTC
16 TRBD1 TRBJ2-1 . TRBV5-1 CASSSRGTGGYNEQFF TGCGCCAGCAGCTCCCGCGGGACAGGGGGGTACAATGAGCAGTTCTTC
14 TRBD1 TRBJ2-7 . TRBV6-5 CASTPGQGKSEQYF TGTGCCAGCACCCCAGGACAGGGGAAAAGCGAGCAGTACTTC
11 . TRBJ2-7 few TRBV10-3 CAISDSYEQYF TGTGCCATCAGTGACAGCTACGAGCAGTACTTC
15 TRBD2 TRBJ2-7 . TRBV6-5 CASSYLAGDSYEQYF TGTGCCAGCAGTTACCTAGCGGGAGACTCCTACGAGCAGTACTTC
15 TRBD1 TRBJ1-2 once TRBV5-1 CASSLAVTGSYGYTF TGCGCCAGCAGCTTGGCTGTGACAGGGAGCTATGGCTACACCTTC
13 . TRBJ2-2 . TRBV18 CASSFQLTGELFF TGTGCCAGCTCCTTTCAGTTAACCGGGGAGCTGTTTTTT
13 . TRBJ2-7 many TRBV2 CASSPTAGLEQYF TGTGCCAGCAGTCCGACGGCAGGGCTCGAGCAGTACTTC
16 TRBD2 TRBJ2-1 . TRBV7-2 CASSITSGGGYNEQFF TGTGCCAGCAGCATAACTAGCGGGGGGGGCTACAATGAGCAGTTCTTC
15 . TRBJ2-7 . TRBV5-1 CASSKGGAPSYEQYF TGCGCCAGCAGCAAGGGAGGAGCGCCTTCCTACGAGCAGTACTTC
14 . TRBJ1-2 once TRBV7-9 CASSAQGGTYGYTF TGTGCCAGCAGCGCGCAAGGGGGAACTTATGGCTACACCTTC
12 . TRBJ2-3 . TRBV3-1/TRBV3-2 CASSQDLYTQYF TGTGCCAGCAGCCAAGATCTGTATACGCAGTATTTT
14 . TRBJ1-6 once TRBV6-5 CASSYEGFYSPLHF TGTGCCAGCAGTTACGAGGGTTTCTATTCACCCCTCCACTTT
14 . TRBJ1-6 few TRBV30 CAWSVLSGNSPLHF TGTGCCTGGAGTGTGCTCAGTGGTAATTCACCCCTCCACTTT
14 . TRBJ2-7 . TRBV5-1 CASSLGSGDCEQYF TGCGCCAGCAGCTTGGGCTCCGGGGACTGCGAGCAGTACTTC
12 . TRBJ1-2 . TRBV9 CASSVVRGGYTF TGTGCCAGCAGCGTAGTAAGGGGCGGCTACACCTTC
12 . TRBJ2-7 . TRBV5-1 CASSLAQGQQYF TGCGCCAGCAGCTTGGCCCAGGGCCAGCAGTACTTC
14 . TRBJ1-5 . TRBV24-1 CATSDVDTNQPQHF TGTGCCACCAGTGATGTTGACACAAATCAGCCCCAGCATTTT
15 . TRBJ1-2 . TRBV3-1/TRBV3-2 CASSRGPSGGYGYTF TGTGCCAGCTCGAGGGGCCCTTCGGGAGGCTATGGCTACACCTTC
15 . TRBJ2-1 . TRBV10-3 CALGPRGASYNEQFF TGTGCCCTAGGACCCCGGGGGGCCTCCTACAATGAGCAGTTCTTC
15 . TRBJ1-2 . TRBV5-8 CASSFADTSFYGYTF TGTGCCAGCAGCTTCGCGGACACCTCTTTCTATGGCTACACCTTC
12 TRBD1 TRBJ1-6 . TRBV3-1/TRBV3-2 CATQTGASPLHF TGTGCCACTCAGACAGGGGCTTCACCCCTCCACTTT
15 TRBD2 TRBJ2-7 . TRBV6-5 CASSLGTSGSYEQYF TGTGCCAGCAGTCTTGGGACTAGCGGTTCCTACGAGCAGTACTTC
11 TRBD1 TRBJ2-7 . TRBV6-2/TRBV6-3 CASSLRQGQYF TGTGCCAGCAGTCTCCGACAGGGACAGTACTTC
16 . TRBJ2-5 . TRBV7-9 CASSLNHNGRGETQYF TGTGCCAGCAGCTTAAATCACAACGGCCGAGGGGAGACCCAGTACTTC
16 TRBD2 TRBJ2-2 . TRBV4-1 CASSLTSARRTGELFF TGCGCCAGCAGCCTGACTAGCGCGAGGCGGACCGGGGAGCTGTTTTTT
15 . TRBJ1-6 . TRBV5-1 CASSPLSPLESPLHF TGCGCCAGCAGCCCCCTTAGTCCCTTAGAGTCACCCCTCCACTTT
14 . TRBJ1-2 . TRBV13 CANRRDWNQGGYTF TGTGCCAACCGGAGGGATTGGAATCAAGGAGGCTACACCTTC
12 . TRBJ2-7 . TRBV5-5 CASSFGVGEQYF TGTGCCAGCAGCTTCGGGGTAGGCGAGCAGTACTTC
13 TRBD1 TRBJ1-4 . TRBV2 CASSEDSPGGLFF TGTGCCAGCAGTGAAGACAGTCCAGGGGGACTGTTTTTT
16 TRBD1 TRBJ1-2 . TRBV24-1 CATSDSYRTGEYGYTF TGTGCCACCAGTGACAGCTATAGGACAGGAGAGTATGGCTACACCTTC
16 TRBD2 TRBJ2-1 . TRBV9 CASSGLAGHSYNEQFF TGTGCCAGCAGCGGATTAGCGGGGCACTCCTACAATGAGCAGTTCTTC
17 . TRBJ2-1 . TRBV6-2/TRBV6-3 CASSPPIAASSYNEQFF TGTGCCAGCAGCCCTCCTATTGCGGCAAGCTCCTACAATGAGCAGTTCTTC
14 . TRBJ2-2 . TRBV20-1 CSASEPGNTGELFF TGCAGTGCTAGTGAGCCGGGGAACACCGGGGAGCTGTTTTTT
15 . TRBJ1-5 . TRBV6-5 CASRSGQFSNQPQHF TGTGCCAGCAGATCCGGACAGTTTAGCAATCAGCCCCAGCATTTT